This T cell receptor beta chain was captured by sequencing in a study of beta chain features in type 1 diabetes. Study at large: On cell yields, gender and age, patients and healthy donors were similar. General study results and limits: Moderate yet significant TCRB CDR3 shortening was seen in Type 1 diabetes patients in all four CD4+ subsets.

Regarding this clone: Its antigen remains unidentified.

The authors reverse transcribed all of the isolated RNA, so sequencing captured expressed TCRB transcripts. Method: immunoSEQ multiplex PCR; TCRdb's copy keeps in-frame clones and lacks some. Of nearly 700,000 clones listed, 13% are singletons. With 6 bases removed from V and 8 bases from J, the gap between germline ends came to 13 bases. From germline, CDR1 is DFQATT and CDR2 SNEGSKA (reference sequence). The CDR3 contains 11 residues. The sequence was collected from a young man with type 1 diabetes. Sequencing was done on a sample of naive CD4+ T cells from blood. The rearrangement links TRBV20-1 to TRBJ1-2; D possibly corresponds to TRBD1 (5 bases). CDR3 residues: CSADTRGGYTF. Here the CDR3 DNA reads TGCAGTGCGGACACCCGCGGAGGCTACACCTTC.